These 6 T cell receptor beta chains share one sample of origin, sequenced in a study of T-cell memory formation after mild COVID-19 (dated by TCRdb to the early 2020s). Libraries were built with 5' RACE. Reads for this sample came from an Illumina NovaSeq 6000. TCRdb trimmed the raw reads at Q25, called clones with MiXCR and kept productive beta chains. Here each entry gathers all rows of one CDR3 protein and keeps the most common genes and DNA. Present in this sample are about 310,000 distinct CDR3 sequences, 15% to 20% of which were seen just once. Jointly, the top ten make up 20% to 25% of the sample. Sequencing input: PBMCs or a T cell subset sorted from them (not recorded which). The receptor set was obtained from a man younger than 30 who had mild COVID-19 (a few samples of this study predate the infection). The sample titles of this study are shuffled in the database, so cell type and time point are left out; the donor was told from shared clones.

This CDR3 is CASSSAGTATDTQYF. CDR3 sequence (DNA): TGCGCCAGCAGCTCGGCCGGGACAGCCACAGATACGCAGTATTTT. The rearrangement links TRBV5-1 to TRBJ2-3, with 7 bases lining up with TRBD1. The J segment lost 2 bases and the V segment lost 3 bases, leaving 6 bases of the junction unmatched. The germline V gene encodes CDR1 SGHRS and CDR2 YFSETQ. The CDR3 runs to 15 residues.

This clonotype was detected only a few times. The CDR3 DNA sequence: TGTGCCAGCAGCTGGCGGGACCATTCTAGCACAGATACGCAGTATTTT. It translates to CASSWRDHSSTDTQYF. V and J are TRBV5-6 and TRBJ2-3; the D gene is possibly TRBD2 (6 bases). The V end was cut by 3 bases, the J end by 0 bases, with 14 bases between. In germline, CDR1 is SGHDT, CDR2 YYEEEE. The CDR3 has 16 amino acids.

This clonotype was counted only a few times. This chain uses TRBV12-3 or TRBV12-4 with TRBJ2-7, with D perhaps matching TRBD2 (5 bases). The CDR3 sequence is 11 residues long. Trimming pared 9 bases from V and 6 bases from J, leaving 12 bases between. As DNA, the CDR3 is TGTGCCAGTTCACGGGGTTCCGAGCAGTACGTC. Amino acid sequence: CASSRGSEQYV.

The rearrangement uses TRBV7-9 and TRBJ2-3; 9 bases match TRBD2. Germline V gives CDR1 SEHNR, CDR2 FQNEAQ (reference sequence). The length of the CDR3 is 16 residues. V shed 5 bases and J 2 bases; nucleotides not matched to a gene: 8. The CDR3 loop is CASSDSGTSPTDTQYF. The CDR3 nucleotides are TGTGCCAGCAGCGACTCCGGGACTAGCCCCACAGATACGCAGTATTTT. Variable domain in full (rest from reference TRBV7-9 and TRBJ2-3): DTGVSQNPRHKITKRGQNVTFRCDPISEHNRLYWYRQTLGQGPEFLTYFQNEAQLEKSRLLSDRFSAERPKGSFSTLEIQRTEQGDSAMYLCASSDSGTSPTDTQYFGPGTRLTVL.

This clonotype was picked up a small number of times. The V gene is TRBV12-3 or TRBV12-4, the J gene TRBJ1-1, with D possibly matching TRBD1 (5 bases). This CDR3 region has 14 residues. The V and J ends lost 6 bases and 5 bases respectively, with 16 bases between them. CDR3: CASRGWDSETEAFF. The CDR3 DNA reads TGTGCCAGCAGGGGTTGGGACTCGGAGACTGAAGCTTTCTTT.

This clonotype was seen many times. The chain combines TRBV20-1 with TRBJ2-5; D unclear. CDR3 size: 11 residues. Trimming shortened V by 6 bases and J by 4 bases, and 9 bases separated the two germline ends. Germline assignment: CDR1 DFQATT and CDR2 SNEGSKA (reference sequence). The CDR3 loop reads CSAVRSETQYF. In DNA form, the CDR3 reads TGCAGTGCCGTGAGATCAGAGACCCAGTACTTC.